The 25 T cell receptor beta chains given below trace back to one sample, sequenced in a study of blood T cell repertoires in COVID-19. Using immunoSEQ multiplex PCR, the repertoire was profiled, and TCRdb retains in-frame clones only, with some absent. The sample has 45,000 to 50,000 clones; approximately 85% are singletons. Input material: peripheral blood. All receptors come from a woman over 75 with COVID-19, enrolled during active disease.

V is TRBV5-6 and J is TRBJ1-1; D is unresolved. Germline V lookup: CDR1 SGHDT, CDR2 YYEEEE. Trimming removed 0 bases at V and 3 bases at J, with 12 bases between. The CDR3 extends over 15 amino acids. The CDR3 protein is CASSLDGGRDTEAFF. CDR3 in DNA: TGTGCCAGCAGCTTGGACGGAGGGAGGGACACTGAAGCTTTCTTT.

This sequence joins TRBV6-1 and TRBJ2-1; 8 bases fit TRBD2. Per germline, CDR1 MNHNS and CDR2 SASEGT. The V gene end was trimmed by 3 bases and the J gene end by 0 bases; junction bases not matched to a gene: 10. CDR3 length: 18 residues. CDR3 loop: CASSDGRGGQSSYNEQFF. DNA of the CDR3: TGTGCCAGCAGTGATGGGCGCGGGGGGCAAAGCTCCTACAATGAGCAGTTCTTC.

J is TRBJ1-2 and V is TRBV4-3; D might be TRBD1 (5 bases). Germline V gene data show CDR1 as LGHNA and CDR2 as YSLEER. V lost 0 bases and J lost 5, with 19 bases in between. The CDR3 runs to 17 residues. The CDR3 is CASSQDLGEGRRYGYTF. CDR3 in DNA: TGCGCCAGCAGCCAAGATCTAGGGGAGGGGCGCCGGTATGGCTACACCTTC.

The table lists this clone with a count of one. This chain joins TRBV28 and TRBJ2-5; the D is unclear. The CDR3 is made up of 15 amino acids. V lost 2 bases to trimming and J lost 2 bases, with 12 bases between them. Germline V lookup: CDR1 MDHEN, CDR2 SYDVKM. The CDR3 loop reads CASSLIGFSQETQYF. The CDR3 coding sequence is TGTGCCAGCAGTTTAATCGGGTTTTCACAAGAGACCCAGTACTTC.

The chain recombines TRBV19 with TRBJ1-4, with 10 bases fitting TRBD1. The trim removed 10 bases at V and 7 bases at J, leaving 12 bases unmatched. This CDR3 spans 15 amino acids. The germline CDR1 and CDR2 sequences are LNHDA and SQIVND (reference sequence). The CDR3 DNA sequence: TGTGCCACACGGGACAGGGGACGTCCGGGTGAAAAACTGTTTTTT. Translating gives CATRDRGRPGEKLFF.

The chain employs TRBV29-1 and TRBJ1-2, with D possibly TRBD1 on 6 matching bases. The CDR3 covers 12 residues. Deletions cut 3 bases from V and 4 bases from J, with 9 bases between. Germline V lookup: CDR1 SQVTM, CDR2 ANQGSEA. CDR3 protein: CSVDDRFYGYTF. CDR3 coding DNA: TGCAGCGTTGATGACAGGTTCTATGGCTACACCTTC.

CDR3 in DNA: TGTGCCAGTTCCTTGGGCGGGGGGTTCCTAGCCAAAAACATTCAGTACTTC. Protein product: CASSLGGGFLAKNIQYF. The chain has TRBV19 and TRBJ2-4; 8 bases fit TRBD2. The V segment lost 8 bases and the J segment 0 bases; nucleotides outside the gene matches: 12. Germline CDR1 is LNHDA and CDR2 is SQIVND (reference sequence). This CDR3 contains 17 residues.

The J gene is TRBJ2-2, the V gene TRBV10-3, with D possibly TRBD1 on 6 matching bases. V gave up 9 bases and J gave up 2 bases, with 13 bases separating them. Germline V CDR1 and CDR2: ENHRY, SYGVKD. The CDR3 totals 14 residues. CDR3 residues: CAITGTLNTGELFF. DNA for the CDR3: TGTGCCATTACTGGGACACTAAACACCGGGGAGCTGTTTTTT.

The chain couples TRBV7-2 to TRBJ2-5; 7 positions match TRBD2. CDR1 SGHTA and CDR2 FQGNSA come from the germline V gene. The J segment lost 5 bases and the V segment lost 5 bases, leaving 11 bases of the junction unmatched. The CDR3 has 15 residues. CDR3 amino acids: CASSPSRAGGETQYF. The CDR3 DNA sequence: TGTGCCAGCAGCCCAAGCAGGGCCGGGGGGGAGACCCAGTACTTC. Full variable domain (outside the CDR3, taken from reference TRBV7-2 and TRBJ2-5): GAGVSQSPSNKVTEKGKDVELRCDPISGHTALYWYRQSLGQGLEFLIYFQGNSAPDKSGLPSDRFSAERTGGSVSTLTIQRTQQEDSAVYLCASSPSRAGGETQYFGPGTRLLVL.

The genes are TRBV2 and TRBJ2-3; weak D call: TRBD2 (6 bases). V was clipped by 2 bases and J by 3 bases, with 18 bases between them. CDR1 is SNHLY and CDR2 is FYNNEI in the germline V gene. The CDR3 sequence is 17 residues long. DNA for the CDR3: TGTGCCAGCAGTGAAATCCGACCGGGGACTTTTACAGATACGCAGTATTTT. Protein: CASSEIRPGTFTDTQYF. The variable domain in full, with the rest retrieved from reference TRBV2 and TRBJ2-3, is EPEVTQTPSHQVTQMGQEVILRCVPISNHLYFYWYRQILGQKVEFLVSFYNNEISEKSEIFDDQFSVERPDGSNFTLKIRSTKLEDSAMYFCASSEIRPGTFTDTQYFGPGTRLTVL.

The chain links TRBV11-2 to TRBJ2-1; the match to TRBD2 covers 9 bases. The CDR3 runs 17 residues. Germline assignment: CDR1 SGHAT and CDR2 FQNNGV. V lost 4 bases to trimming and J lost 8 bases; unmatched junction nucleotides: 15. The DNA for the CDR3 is TGTGCCAGCAGCTCTACACCAGGGGTAGCGGGAGCCCATGAGCAGTTCTTC. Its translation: CASSSTPGVAGAHEQFF.

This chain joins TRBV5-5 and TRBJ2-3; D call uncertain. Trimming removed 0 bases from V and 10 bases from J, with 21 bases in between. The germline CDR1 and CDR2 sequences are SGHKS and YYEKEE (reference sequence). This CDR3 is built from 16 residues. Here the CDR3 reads CASSLEGGASRISQYF. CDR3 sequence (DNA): TGTGCCAGCAGCTTGGAAGGCGGCGCCTCTAGGATCTCGCAGTATTTT.

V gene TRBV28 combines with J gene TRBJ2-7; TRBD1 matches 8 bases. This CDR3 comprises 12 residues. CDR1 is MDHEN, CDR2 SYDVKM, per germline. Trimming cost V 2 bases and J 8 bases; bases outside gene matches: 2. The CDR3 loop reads CASSLRQGQQYF. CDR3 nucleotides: TGTGCCAGCAGTTTACGACAGGGGCAGCAGTACTTC.

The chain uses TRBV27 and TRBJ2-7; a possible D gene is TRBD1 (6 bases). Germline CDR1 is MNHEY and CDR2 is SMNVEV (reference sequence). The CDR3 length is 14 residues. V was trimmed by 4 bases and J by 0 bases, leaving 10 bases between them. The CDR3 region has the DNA TGTGCCAGCAGTTACCGGGACACCTCCTACGAGCAGTACTTC. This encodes CASSYRDTSYEQYF.

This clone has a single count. In nucleotides, the CDR3 is TGTGCCAGCAGTTACTCGCGGGACGTCCTTTACTTC. It yields the protein CASSYSRDVLYF. The chain couples TRBV6-6 to TRBJ2-7, with D tentatively TRBD2 (6 bases). The germline V and J ends were trimmed by 0 bases and 13 bases, with 13 bases remaining between them. From germline, CDR1 is MNHNY and CDR2 SVGAGI (reference sequence). The CDR3 loop spans 12 amino acids.

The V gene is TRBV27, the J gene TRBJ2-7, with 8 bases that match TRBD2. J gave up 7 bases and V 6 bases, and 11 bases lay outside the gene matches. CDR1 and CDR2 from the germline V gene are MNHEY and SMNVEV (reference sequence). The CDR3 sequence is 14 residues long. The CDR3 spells CASRRTSGRWEQYF. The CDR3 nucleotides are TGTGCCAGCAGGAGGACAAGCGGGAGATGGGAGCAGTACTTC.

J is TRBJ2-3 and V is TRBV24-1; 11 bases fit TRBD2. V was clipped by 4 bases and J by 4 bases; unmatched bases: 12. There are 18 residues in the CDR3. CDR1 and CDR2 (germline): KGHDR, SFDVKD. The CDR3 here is CATSDVPGTSGFPDTQYF. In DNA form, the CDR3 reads TGTGCCACCAGTGACGTCCCCGGGACTAGCGGCTTTCCAGATACGCAGTATTTT.

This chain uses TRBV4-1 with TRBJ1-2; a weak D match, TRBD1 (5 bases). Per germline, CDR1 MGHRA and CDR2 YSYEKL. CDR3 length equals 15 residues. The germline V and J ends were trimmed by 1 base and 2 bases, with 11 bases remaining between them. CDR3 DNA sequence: TGCGCCAGCAGCCAAGGTCGGGGGACCAACTATGGCTACACCTTC. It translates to CASSQGRGTNYGYTF.

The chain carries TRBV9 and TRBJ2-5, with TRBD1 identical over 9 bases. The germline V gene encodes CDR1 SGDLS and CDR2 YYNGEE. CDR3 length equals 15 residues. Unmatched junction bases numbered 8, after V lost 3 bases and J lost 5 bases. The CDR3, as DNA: TGTGCCAGCAGCGCACCCGGGACAGGGCGGGAGACCCAGTACTTC. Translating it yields CASSAPGTGRETQYF.

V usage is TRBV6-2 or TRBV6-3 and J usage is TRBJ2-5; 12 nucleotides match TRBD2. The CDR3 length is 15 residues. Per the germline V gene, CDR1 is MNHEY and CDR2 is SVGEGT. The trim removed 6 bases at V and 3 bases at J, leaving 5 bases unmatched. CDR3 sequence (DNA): TGTGCCAGCAGCCACCGACTAGCGGGAGAAGAGACCCAGTACTTC. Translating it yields CASSHRLAGEETQYF.

CDR3 region: CASSAGQGRYTF. The CDR3 DNA follows: TGTGCCAGCAGCGCGGGACAGGGCCGCTACACCTTC. The chain has TRBV6-5 and TRBJ1-2; 9 nucleotides line up with TRBD1. Looked up from germline, CDR1 is MNHEY and CDR2 is SVGAGI. The CDR3 is 12 amino acids. Trimming removed 6 bases from V and 9 bases from J; junction bases left unmatched: 5.

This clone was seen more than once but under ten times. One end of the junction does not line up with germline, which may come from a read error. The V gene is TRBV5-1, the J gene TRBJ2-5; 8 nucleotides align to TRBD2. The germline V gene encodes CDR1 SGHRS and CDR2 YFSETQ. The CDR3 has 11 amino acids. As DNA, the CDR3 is TGCGCCAGCAGCGTTGGACTAGCCCGTCACTTC. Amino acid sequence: CASSVGLARHF.

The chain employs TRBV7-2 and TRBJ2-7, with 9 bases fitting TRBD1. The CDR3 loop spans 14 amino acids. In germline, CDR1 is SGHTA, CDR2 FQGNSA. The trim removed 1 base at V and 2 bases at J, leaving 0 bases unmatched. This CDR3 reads CASSLDRGPYEQYF. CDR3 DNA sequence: TGTGCCAGCAGCTTAGACAGGGGGCCCTACGAGCAGTACTTC.

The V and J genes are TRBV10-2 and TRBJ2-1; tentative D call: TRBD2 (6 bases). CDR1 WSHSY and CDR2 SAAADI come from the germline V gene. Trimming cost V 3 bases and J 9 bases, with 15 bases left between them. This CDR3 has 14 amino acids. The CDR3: CASSEAGRMGEQFF. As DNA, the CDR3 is TGCGCCAGCAGTGAAGCCGGGAGAATGGGTGAGCAGTTCTTC.

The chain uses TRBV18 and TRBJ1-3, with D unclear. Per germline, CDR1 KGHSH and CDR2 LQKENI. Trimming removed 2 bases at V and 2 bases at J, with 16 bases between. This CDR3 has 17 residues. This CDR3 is CASSPLGGIQPGNTIYF. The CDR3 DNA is TGTGCCAGCTCACCATTGGGAGGGATTCAACCTGGAAACACCATATATTTT.